The clone carrying this T cell receptor beta chain occurred many times. Antigen unknown. The second PCR ran about 6 to 12 cycles with a sample-barcoded 5' primer and J-beta primers. TCRdb analysed the 5' RACE reads with MiXCR anew, one entry per CDR3 protein. Among about 590,000 distinct CDR3 sequences listed, about 30% were seen once. The data were obtained in a study of blood T cells in healthy people across ages. Trimming removed 4 bases from V and 4 bases from J; junction bases left unmatched: 8. CDR3 size: 17 residues. Germline V lookup: CDR1 SGHVS, CDR2 FNYEAQ. Study findings and constraints: Estimated diversity that came from one million T cells was considered an underestimate.

This TCR derives from a woman over 75 in good health. The V gene is TRBV7-6, the J gene TRBJ2-3, with 13 nucleotides matching TRBD2. Sequencing was performed on blood. The CDR3 protein is CASSSSLLAGGADTQYF. The CDR3 DNA follows: TGTGCCAGCAGCTCCTCACTACTAGCGGGGGGGGCAGATACGCAGTATTTT.